This T cell receptor (beta chain) was sequenced for a study of technical replicates of blood from a few donors. Some clones are missing from TCRdb's copy, which holds only in-frame ones; the method was immunoSEQ multiplex PCR. The data hold more than 90,000 clones, with nearly 97% observed a single time. Germline trimming cut 4 bases from V and 1 base from J; bases unmatched to any gene: 4. This CDR3 is 15 amino acids long. CDR1 LGHNA and CDR2 YNFKEQ come from the germline V gene. This chain uses TRBV4-2 with TRBJ2-1, with 7 bases matching TRBD1. The source is a human donor in good health. Sequencing was done on a sample of T cells isolated from PBMCs. Here the CDR3 DNA reads TGTGCCAGCAGCCCTCGACAGGGATCCTACAATGAGCAGTTCTTC. Amino acids: CASSPRQGSYNEQFF.